This section outlines one TCR beta chain sequence together with its context. This clonotype occurred a few times. No cognate antigen has been identified for it. No quality values exist for individual bases; no much larger clone is one base distant. Counted from cysteine to phenylalanine, this CDR3 has 16 amino acids. The entry retains the CDR3 DNA only, 48 bases that are in frame from base 1. The germline V gene gives CDR1 as SGHVS and CDR2 as FQNEAQ. V is shortened by 3 bases, J by 8 bases, and the region joining them spans 20 bases. Library generation was performed with PCR. Instrument used: Illumina HiSeq 2500. TCR libraries were prepared with molecular barcoding, using unique molecular identifiers to normalize TCRbeta repertoire quantification. Starting from the raw public reads, TCRdb applied fastp trimming at Q25, assembled clones with MiXCR and retained in-frame beta chains. Each CDR3 protein gets just one entry, which takes the most common genes and DNA from the rows behind it. This sample comprises approximately 220,000 distinct CDR3 sequences, about 15% of them detected only once. 40% to 50% of the sample rests with the top ten.

The sample's treatment or condition label, decoded: allogeneic hematopoietic cell transplantation with graft depleted of TCRalphabeta T cells and CD19 B cells. The children who served as transplant recipients had been given grafts of TCRalphabeta/CD19-depleted allogeneic hematopoietic cells. The entry originates in a study of T-cell reconstitution after alpha-beta-depleted transplantation in children (dated by TCRdb to about 2016). Background on the whole study: Using TCR repertoire profiling, the study quantitatively followed how T-cell immune reconstitution unfolded in children after TCRalphabeta/CD19-depleted allogeneic hematopoietic cell transplantation.

Broader findings and caveats from the paper: Apparently early alphabetaT-cell count recovery about two months after transplant reportedly relied on only several hundred rapidly expanded clones derived from non-depleted graft cells. In some patients, the high TCRbeta diversity seen at day 60 was put down to recipient T cells and intrathymic progenitors that had survived conditioning. The frequencies of hyperexpanded clones fell over the following months, and after one year, T-cell counts and TCRbeta diversity were mostly attributed to newly produced T cells.

This material consisted of PBMCs, mostly from graft donor cells, taken 360 days after TCRalphabeta/CD19-depleted stem cell transplant. This receptor was taken from a male patient aged 2-15 years who had a stem cell transplant for acute lymphoblastic leukemia, so the T cells may come from the graft donor. Recombination joined TRBV7-8 with TRBJ2-1; the D gene remains uncertain. CDR3 reads: CASSLIELSFPDEQFF. The DNA is as follows: TGTGCCAGCAGCTTGATAGAGTTGTCGTTTCCGGATGAGCAGTTCTTC.